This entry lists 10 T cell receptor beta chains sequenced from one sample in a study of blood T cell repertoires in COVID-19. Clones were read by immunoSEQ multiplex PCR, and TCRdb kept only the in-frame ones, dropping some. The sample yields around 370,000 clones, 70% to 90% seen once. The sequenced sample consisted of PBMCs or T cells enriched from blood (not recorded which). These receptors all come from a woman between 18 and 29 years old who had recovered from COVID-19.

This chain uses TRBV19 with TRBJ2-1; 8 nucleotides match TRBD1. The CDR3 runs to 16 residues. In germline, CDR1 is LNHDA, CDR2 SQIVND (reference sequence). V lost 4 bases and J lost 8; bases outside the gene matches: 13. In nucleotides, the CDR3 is TGTGCCAGTAGTAGGAGCAGGGGGCAAGCTATCCATGAGCAGTTCTTC. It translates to CASSRSRGQAIHEQFF.

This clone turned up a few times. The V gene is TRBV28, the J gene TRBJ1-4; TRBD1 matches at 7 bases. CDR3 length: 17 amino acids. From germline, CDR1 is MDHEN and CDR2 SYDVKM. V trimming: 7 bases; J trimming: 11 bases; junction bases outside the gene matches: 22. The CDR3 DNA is TGTGCCAGCACCGAAGGCGGGACAGCGCCTTTTTCTGTGAAACTGTTTTTT. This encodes CASTEGGTAPFSVKLFF.

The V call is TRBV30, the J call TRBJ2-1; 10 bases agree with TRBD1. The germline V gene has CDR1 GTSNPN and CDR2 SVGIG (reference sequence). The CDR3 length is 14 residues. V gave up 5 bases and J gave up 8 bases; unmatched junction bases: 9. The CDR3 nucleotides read TGTGCCTGGTCCCCCGGGACAGGGGATGATGAGCAGTTCTTC. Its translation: CAWSPGTGDDEQFF.

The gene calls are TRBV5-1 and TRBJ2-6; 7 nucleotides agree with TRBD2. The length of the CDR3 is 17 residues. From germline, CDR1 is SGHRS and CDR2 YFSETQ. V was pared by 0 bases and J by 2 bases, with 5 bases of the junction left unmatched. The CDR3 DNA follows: TGCGCCAGCAGCTTGGCGGGGGGTAATCCTGGGGCCAACGTCCTGACTTTC. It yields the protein CASSLAGGNPGANVLTF.

The CDR3 loop is CASSTGGSNQPQHF. DNA for the CDR3: TGTGCCAGTAGTACGGGGGGGAGCAATCAGCCCCAGCATTTT. This rearrangement joins TRBV19 to TRBJ1-5; D might be TRBD1 (5 bases). Germline CDR1 and CDR2: LNHDA and SQIVND (reference sequence). V lost 4 bases and J 1 base, leaving 8 bases between the germline ends. CDR3 length: 14 residues.

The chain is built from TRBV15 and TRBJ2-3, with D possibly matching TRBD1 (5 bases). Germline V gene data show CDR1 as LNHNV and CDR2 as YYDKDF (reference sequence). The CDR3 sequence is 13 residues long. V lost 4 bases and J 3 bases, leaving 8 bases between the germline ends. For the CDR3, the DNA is TGTGCCACCAGCAATGGGGCTACAGATACGCAGTATTTT. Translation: CATSNGATDTQYF.

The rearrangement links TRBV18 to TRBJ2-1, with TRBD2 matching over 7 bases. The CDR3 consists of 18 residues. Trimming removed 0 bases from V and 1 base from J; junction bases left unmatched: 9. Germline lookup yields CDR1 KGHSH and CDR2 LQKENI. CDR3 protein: CASSPPGLSGLSYNEQFF. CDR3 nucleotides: TGTGCCAGCTCACCACCAGGCCTTAGCGGGCTATCCTACAATGAGCAGTTCTTC.

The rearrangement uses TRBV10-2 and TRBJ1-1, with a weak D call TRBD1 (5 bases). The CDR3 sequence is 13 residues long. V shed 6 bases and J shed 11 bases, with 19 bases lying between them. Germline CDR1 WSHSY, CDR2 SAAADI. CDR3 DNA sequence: TGCGCCAGCAGCCCCGGGGCACGACTAGCGGCTTTCTTT. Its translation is CASSPGARLAAFF.

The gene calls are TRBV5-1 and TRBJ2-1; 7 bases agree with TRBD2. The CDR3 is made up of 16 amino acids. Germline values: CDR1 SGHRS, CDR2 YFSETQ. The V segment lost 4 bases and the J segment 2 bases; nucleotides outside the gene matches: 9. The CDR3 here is CASSPTSAGAYNEQFF. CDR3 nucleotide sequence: TGCGCCAGCAGCCCCACGTCGGCGGGGGCCTACAATGAGCAGTTCTTC.

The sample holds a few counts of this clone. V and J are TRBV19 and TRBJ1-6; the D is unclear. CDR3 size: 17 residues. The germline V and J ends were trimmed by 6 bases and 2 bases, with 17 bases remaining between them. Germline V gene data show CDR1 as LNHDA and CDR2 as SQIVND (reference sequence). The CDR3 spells CASSSRGGSPYNSPLHF. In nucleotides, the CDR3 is TGTGCCAGTAGCTCGCGGGGTGGCAGCCCCTATAATTCACCCCTCCACTTT.